This TCR beta chain is drawn from a study of CD8+CD57+ T cells in acquired aplastic anemia. About the research overall: CD4+ and CD8+ cells, once sorted, gave DNA averaging around 3.4 ug. Healthy-donor CD4+ cells averaged about 9.9 million reads. Overall study results and limits: Overlap between patients and controls comprised roughly 28 CD8+ CDR3 sequences. Controls and patients did not differ significantly in CD8+ Simpson's diversity.

There are many counts of this clonotype. Its target is unknown. Genomic DNA served as template for TCR beta VDJ and CDR3 profiling. TCRdb processed the reads anew with MiXCR; each CDR3 protein has one entry. The table shows 150,000 to 200,000 distinct CDR3 sequences, with approximately 40% occurring only once. V trimming: 8 bases; J trimming: 4 bases; junction bases outside the gene matches: 6. The CDR3 runs to 15 residues. The chain couples TRBV12-3 or TRBV12-4 to TRBJ2-7; TRBD2 agrees at 15 bases. The sample taken for sequencing was sorted CD4+, CD8+, or CD8+CD57+ T cells (not recorded which) from PBMCs. The TCR sequence derives from a human donor in good health. The CDR3, as DNA: TGTGCCAGCGTACCCGGACTAGCGGGAGGGTACGAGCAGTACTTC. As protein: CASVPGLAGGYEQYF.